These T cell receptor beta chains were read from a single sample in a study of blood T cells in healthy people across ages. MiXCR, run by TCRdb on the 5' RACE reads, gives a single entry per CDR3 protein. This sample has 1.2 million to 1.5 million distinct CDR3 sequences, with 59% found just once. Sequencing input: blood. The receptors were gathered from a man younger than 35 in good health. Both conserved end residues are part of each CDR3. A D gene is named only where the DNA matches it firmly. A row's size may be missing; if present it is once, few, many or a size class.

d_gene	v_gene	j_gene	abundance	CDR3nt	CDR3aa
-	TRBV11-3	TRBJ2-1	-	TGTGCCAGCAGCGTTGGCGAGAACGGCAATGAGCAGTTCTTC	CASSVGENGNEQFF
-	TRBV6-2/TRBV6-3	TRBJ2-1	few	TGTGCCAGCTGGGACAAGGCCTACAATGAGCAGTTCTTC	CASWDKAYNEQFF
-	TRBV27	TRBJ2-3	-	TGTGCCAGCAGTTTATTGGGGGAGGAGGTATCAGATACGCAGTATTTT	CASSLLGEEVSDTQYF
-	TRBV5-1	TRBJ2-3	-	TGCGCCAGCAGCCTATTAGCGCGCCGACCGGGAGATACGCAGTATTTT	CASSLLARRPGDTQYF
TRBD2	TRBV12-3/TRBV12-4	TRBJ2-1	-	TGTGCCAGCAGCCCCCACCGGGGGTCCGCGGGAGTTTACAATGAGCAGTTCTTC	CASSPHRGSAGVYNEQFF
-	TRBV12-3/TRBV12-4	TRBJ1-1	-	TGTGCCAGCAGTCTCGGGATGGTGCGAGGGAACACTGAAGCTTTCTTT	CASSLGMVRGNTEAFF
-	TRBV18	TRBJ2-5	-	TGTGCCAGCTCACCAGGGCGGGACGTTGAGACCCAGTACTTC	CASSPGRDVETQYF
-	TRBV6-2/TRBV6-3	TRBJ2-7	-	TGTGCCAGCAGTAGGGGAGAGAGAAACGAGCAGTACTTC	CASSRGERNEQYF
-	TRBV5-4	TRBJ1-1	-	TGTGCCAGCAGCCCCATCGGGGGAGGTGAAGCTTTCTTT	CASSPIGGGEAFF
-	TRBV7-2	TRBJ1-2	once	TGTGCCAGCAGCTTAACAGCCCTGATCTATGGCTACACCTTC	CASSLTALIYGYTF
-	TRBV6-5	TRBJ1-2	-	TGTGCCAGCGGAAGGGAAGGTGGCTACACCTTC	CASGREGGYTF
TRBD2	TRBV4-1	TRBJ2-3	few	TGCGCCAGCGGGACTAGCGGGAGGGGAGATACGCAGTATTTT	CASGTSGRGDTQYF
-	TRBV5-1	TRBJ2-1	-	TGCGCCAGCAGCTTGGGGACGACCAACTTCAATGAGCAGTTCTTC	CASSLGTTNFNEQFF
-	TRBV12-5	TRBJ2-3	-	TGTGCTAGTGGCCGAAGCAGATATACGCAGTATTTT	CASGRSRYTQYF
-	TRBV5-6	TRBJ2-7	-	TGTGCCAGCAGCCCGTACCGGGGGGCCACCCTCTACGAGCAGTACTTC	CASSPYRGATLYEQYF
-	TRBV4-1	TRBJ2-5	-	TGCGCCAGCAGCAGAGCCCCCCTTGAGACCCAGTACTTC	CASSRAPLETQYF